Sequencing of this T cell receptor (beta chain) was carried out in a study of beta chain features in type 1 diabetes. Per germline, CDR1 MDHEN and CDR2 SYDVKM. CDR3 length: 11 residues. V lost 5 bases and J lost 10, with 9 bases in between. Expressed TCRB transcripts were sequenced after all isolated RNA was converted to cDNA. Profiled with immunoSEQ multiplex PCR; TCRdb holds only in-frame clones, not every one. The table lists approximately 250,000 clones, around 25% of them singletons. Worth noting for this clone: The antigen is unknown.

Study observations and caveats: All four CD4+ subsets of Type 1 diabetes patients contained TCRB CDR3s that were moderately but significantly shorter. Shorter templates may be favored by PCR, equally so in patients and controls.

V usage is TRBV28 and J usage is TRBJ2-1; the D is unclear. Sequencing used naive CD4+ T cells from blood. The TCR was taken from a woman under 40 with type 1 diabetes. CDR3 nucleotide sequence: TGTGCCAGCAGTGGGCGTTGGGAGCAGTTCTTC. It translates to CASSGRWEQFF.